Below are 2 T cell receptor beta chains sequenced from a single sample in a study of blood T cell repertoires in COVID-19. This table comes from immunoSEQ multiplex PCR, and its TCRdb copy is limited to in-frame clones, with some not included. In the table there are 200,000 to 250,000 clones, about four fifths of which are singletons. The sample comprised PBMCs or T cells enriched from blood (not recorded which). The receptors stem from a middle-aged woman with acute COVID-19.

The chain links TRBV28 to TRBJ1-5; 10 bases are a match to TRBD1. The V gene end was trimmed by 4 bases and the J gene end by 5 bases; junction bases not matched to a gene: 5. Germline V lookup: CDR1 MDHEN, CDR2 SYDVKM. This CDR3 contains 15 residues. The CDR3 DNA reads as TGTGCCAGCAGTTCGGGACAGGGGAACCATCAGCCCCAGCATTTT. It encodes CASSSGQGNHQPQHF.

The chain combines TRBV7-6 with TRBJ1-2; D might be TRBD1 (5 bases). V lost 8 bases and J lost 7, with 17 bases in between. The CDR3 runs to 13 residues. The V gene's germline CDR1 is SGHVS and CDR2 FNYEAQ. CDR3 in DNA: TGTGCCAGCGGGTTCCAGGGTGTGAGTGGCTACACCTTC. This translates into CASGFQGVSGYTF.